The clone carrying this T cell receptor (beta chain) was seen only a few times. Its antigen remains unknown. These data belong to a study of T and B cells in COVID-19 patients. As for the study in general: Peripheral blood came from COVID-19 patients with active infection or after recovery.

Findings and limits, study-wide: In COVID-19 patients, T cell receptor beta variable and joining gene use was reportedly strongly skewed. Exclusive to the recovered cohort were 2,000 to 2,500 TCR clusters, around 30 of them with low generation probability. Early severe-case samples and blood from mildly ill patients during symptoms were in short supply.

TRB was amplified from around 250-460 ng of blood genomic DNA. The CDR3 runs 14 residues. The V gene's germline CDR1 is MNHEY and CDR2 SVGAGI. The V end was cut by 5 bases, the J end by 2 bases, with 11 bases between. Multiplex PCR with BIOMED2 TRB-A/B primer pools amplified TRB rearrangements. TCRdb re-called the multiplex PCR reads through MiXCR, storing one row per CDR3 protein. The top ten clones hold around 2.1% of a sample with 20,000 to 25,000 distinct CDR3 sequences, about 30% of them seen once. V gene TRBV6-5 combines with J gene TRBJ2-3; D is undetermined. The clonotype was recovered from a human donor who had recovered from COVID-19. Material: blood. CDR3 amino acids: CASSAPRSTDTQYF. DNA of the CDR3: TGTGCCAGCAGTGCTCCACGGTCCACAGATACGCAGTATTTT.